A selection of T cell receptor beta chains follows, all from one sample in a study of neoadjuvant anti-PD-1 for oral cavity cancer. Data came from immunoSEQ multiplex PCR; TCRdb stores just in-frame clones and leaves some out. Altogether about 16,000 clones are present, about 67% being singletons, with the ten largest covering 2.5%. The material was PBMCs, obtained before nivolumab (anti-PD-1) treatment. The source of these receptors is a person between 35 and 79 years old with oral cavity squamous cell carcinoma. Both conserved end residues are part of each CDR3. A clone size is listed for some rows: how often the clone was seen (once, few, many), or a class if it is expanded.

len,j_gene,abundance,v_gene,CDR3aa
17,TRBJ1-5,NA,TRBV5-6,CASSFGDRRYSNQPQHF
14,TRBJ2-6,once,TRBV6-5,CASTKGDGANVLTF
15,TRBJ1-5,NA,TRBV7-8,CASSLSQGGNQPQHF
19,TRBJ2-6,NA,TRBV5-1,CASSLAPLAGHSGANVLTF
14,TRBJ2-5,NA,TRBV6-1,CASRTTGEGETQYF
16,TRBJ2-3,NA,TRBV9,CASSVVAGSATDTQYF
13,TRBJ1-2,NA,TRBV27,CASSAQGAYGYTF
14,TRBJ2-7,NA,TRBV7-9,CASSPGRVAYEQYF
14,TRBJ1-1,NA,TRBV13,CASSLGGENTEAFF
12,TRBJ2-1,NA,TRBV27,CASSLPGGEQFF
15,TRBJ1-4,NA,TRBV30,CAWNYLGSRNEKLFF
14,TRBJ2-7,NA,TRBV2,CASSAENLSYEQYF
17,TRBJ2-3,NA,TRBV10-2,CASSESSGGISTDTQYF
14,TRBJ1-4,NA,TRBV6-5,CASSYSEHNEKLFF
17,TRBJ2-2,NA,TRBV5-4,CASSLISGRGGTGELFF
15,TRBJ2-6,NA,TRBV5-4,CASSSDFDRANVLTF
17,TRBJ2-2,NA,TRBV10-3,CAISVTSGLVNTGELFF
15,TRBJ2-1,NA,TRBV6-6,CAGRAGGRASNEQFF
16,TRBJ1-2,few,TRBV6-5,CASSYTRTGGGYGYTF
15,TRBJ2-1,NA,TRBV5-4,CATQLSSGSYNEQFF
16,TRBJ2-3,once,TRBV15,CATSRTGGWDTDTQYF
15,TRBJ2-3,few,TRBV28,CASSSTGLSTDTQYF
15,TRBJ2-1,NA,TRBV6-5,CASSYRASGSNEQFF
14,TRBJ1-2,few,TRBV2,CASSEGYRDYGYTF
15,TRBJ2-5,NA,TRBV5-6,CASSLGQGVQETQYF
13,TRBJ2-5,NA,TRBV28,CASSVPAPMTQYF
13,TRBJ2-4,once,TRBV30,CAWTSNIKNIQYF
12,TRBJ2-1,NA,TRBV29-1,CSVERVYNEQFF
13,TRBJ1-2,once,TRBV5-8,CASSRSQGQGYTF
12,TRBJ2-7,NA,TRBV7-8,CASSPQDREQYF
16,TRBJ2-1,NA,TRBV28,CASSSPGSLEGNEQFF
14,TRBJ2-3,NA,TRBV6-1,CASSRAGDTDTQYF
15,TRBJ1-5,NA,TRBV5-1,CASSLDGYSNQPQHF
13,TRBJ1-3,NA,TRBV6-5,CASRSRESNTIYF
15,TRBJ1-2,NA,TRBV6-5,CASSYSTGLGYGYTF
11,TRBJ2-1,NA,TRBV19,CASGRADEQFF
14,TRBJ1-1,NA,TRBV6-4,CASSEDPENTEAFF
14,TRBJ2-7,few,TRBV19,CATRAGSLPYEQYF
14,TRBJ2-7,NA,TRBV25-1,CASRDSGSRDEQYF
15,TRBJ2-3,few,TRBV28,CASQGRASETDTQYF
15,TRBJ2-4,NA,TRBV9,CASSARGSSKNIQYF
18,TRBJ2-7,NA,TRBV10-3,CAISESLLLDRGLSEQYF
15,TRBJ2-1,NA,TRBV14,CASSLGLTNYNEQFF
14,TRBJ1-1,once,TRBV10-3,CAISEVSSNTEAFF
12,TRBJ1-2,few,TRBV6-5,CASSSGGTGYTF
15,TRBJ2-2,NA,TRBV7-6,CASSFRQGRTGELFF
15,TRBJ2-2,NA,TRBV5-1,CASIAGGTNTGELFF
11,TRBJ2-7,NA,TRBV20-1,CSARGGNEQYF
16,TRBJ2-1,NA,TRBV2,CASSGLPSGFYNEQFF
19,TRBJ1-4,NA,TRBV7-9,CASRFSPTLTGATNEKLFF
15,TRBJ2-1,NA,TRBV30,CASSWGRPVYNEQFF
12,TRBJ2-7,NA,TRBV15,CATSRLAREQYF
17,TRBJ1-2,NA,TRBV27,CASSLSAGNPSNYGYTF